The 30 T cell receptor beta chains below all came from one sample that was sequenced in a study of T cells in Graves' hyperthyroidism and ophthalmopathy. Regions amplified from RNA transcripts were the TCR beta CDR3 regions. Primed by the HTBI set, a first-round RT-PCR was run on the TCR CDR3. Using its own MiXCR run on the multiplex PCR reads, TCRdb lists one record per CDR3 protein. The sample has under 350,000 distinct CDR3 sequences; about 20% are singletons. The sample consisted of blood. All receptors derive from a woman aged 45 to 65 with Graves' hyperthyroidism.

The V call is TRBV25-1, the J call TRBJ2-2; the match to TRBD2 covers 7 bases. This CDR3 is built from 16 residues. Germline CDR1 reads MGHDK; CDR2 reads SYGVNS. The trim removed 1 base at V and 6 bases at J, leaving 8 bases unmatched. Here the CDR3 DNA reads TGTGCCAGCAGTGAATGGAGCGGTGGGGGGGCCGGGGAGCTGTTTTTT. Translated, it gives CASSEWSGGGAGELFF. The variable domain in full, completed from reference TRBV25-1 and TRBJ2-2, reads EADIYQTPRYLVIGTGKKITLECSQTMGHDKMYWYQQDPGMELHLIHYSYGVNSTEKGDLSSESTVSRIRTEHFPLTLESARPSHTSQYLCASSEWSGGGAGELFFGEGSRLTVL.

This clonotype was counted between two and nine times. This chain joins TRBV19 and TRBJ1-1; tentative D call: TRBD1 (5 bases). Looked up from germline, CDR1 is LNHDA and CDR2 is SQIVND (reference sequence). CDR3 length: 16 residues. The V end lost 1 base, the J end lost 0 bases, and 12 bases lay between the germline ends. CDR3 region: CASSIGYSGMNTEAFF. The CDR3 DNA sequence: TGTGCCAGTAGTATAGGATACTCAGGGATGAACACTGAAGCTTTCTTT.

This clonotype was detected only a few times. The chain recombines TRBV10-3 with TRBJ2-3, with 10 bases lining up with TRBD2. CDR3 length: 16 residues. The V segment lost 4 bases and the J segment 2 bases; nucleotides outside the gene matches: 6. Germline V CDR1 and CDR2: ENHRY, SYGVKD. This CDR3 is CAISGGLADHTDTQYF. CDR3 nucleotides: TGTGCCATCAGTGGAGGACTAGCGGATCACACAGATACGCAGTATTTT.

This clonotype occurred a few times. V and J are TRBV20-1 and TRBJ2-4, with 7 bases identical to TRBD1. Trimming at V came to 5 bases and at J to 7 bases, leaving 11 bases not matched to a gene. This CDR3 is built from 14 residues. CDR1 and CDR2 from the germline V gene are DFQATT and SNEGSKA (reference sequence). The CDR3 loop reads CSAARRQGNNIQYF. CDR3 sequence (DNA): TGCAGTGCTGCCCGGAGACAGGGTAATAACATTCAGTACTTC.

This clonotype was observed a handful of times. The chain uses TRBV10-1 and TRBJ1-1; no definite D call. The CDR3 spans 12 residues. Germline CDR1 is WNHNN and CDR2 is SYGVQD (reference sequence). V was pared by 8 bases and J by 5 bases, with 12 bases between. The DNA of the CDR3 is TGCGCCAGCTCTAACACTAAGACTGAAGCTTTCTTT. Protein product: CASSNTKTEAFF.

This clonotype was found a few times. The V call is TRBV3-1, the J call TRBJ2-1, with D possibly TRBD2 on 6 matching bases. Germline V gives CDR1 LGHDT, CDR2 YNNKEL (reference sequence). Trimming shortened V by 6 bases and J by 0 bases, and 15 bases separated the two germline ends. The CDR3 extends over 16 amino acids. The DNA of the CDR3 is TGTGCCAGCAGTCCGAGGCCCGGGGGCTCCTACAATGAGCAGTTCTTC. It is translated as CASSPRPGGSYNEQFF.

This clonotype turned up a few times. The chain carries TRBV29-1 and TRBJ2-3; D remains unclear. The germline CDR1 and CDR2 sequences are SQVTM and ANQGSEA. The V end was cut by 3 bases, the J end by 10 bases, with 11 bases between. This CDR3 comprises 11 residues. The CDR3 sequence: CSVDSGRAQYF. CDR3 DNA: TGCAGCGTTGATAGTGGGCGAGCGCAGTATTTT.

This chain uses TRBV28 with TRBJ1-5; the D is unclear. The length of the CDR3 is 14 residues. CDR1 is MDHEN and CDR2 is SYDVKM in the germline V gene. Trimming pared 3 bases from V and 7 bases from J, leaving 13 bases between. CDR3 protein: CASSFLETEQPQHF. For the CDR3, the DNA is TGTGCCAGCAGTTTTCTCGAGACCGAACAGCCCCAGCATTTT. The complete variable domain, with remaining parts taken from reference TRBV28 and TRBJ1-5, reads DVKVTQSSRYLVKRTGEKVFLECVQDMDHENMFWYRQDPGLGLRLIYFSYDVKMKEKGDIPEGYSVSREKKERFSLILESASTNQTSMYLCASSFLETEQPQHFGDGTRLSIL.

The chain couples TRBV6-5 to TRBJ1-2; D unresolved. CDR3 length: 18 residues. The V end lost 5 bases, the J end lost 2 bases, and 24 bases lay between the germline ends. The germline gives CDR1 MNHEY, CDR2 SVGAGI. Here the CDR3 DNA reads TGTGCCAGCAGTAACATTCACAGTAGTTGGGTGTCAAACTATGGCTACACCTTC. Protein product: CASSNIHSSWVSNYGYTF.

The chain links TRBV19 to TRBJ2-7, with a tentative D call TRBD2 (8 bases). V gave up 10 bases and J gave up 5 bases, with 18 bases separating them. Germline V lookup: CDR1 LNHDA, CDR2 SQIVND (reference sequence). The CDR3 extends over 13 amino acids. The CDR3 DNA follows: TGTGCCACCAACCCGGGAGGGGGCGACGAGCAGTACTTC. Its translation: CATNPGGGDEQYF.

This clonotype was recorded a few times. This chain joins TRBV11-2 and TRBJ2-7; D not certain. The CDR3 has 13 amino acids. Between the trimmed V and J ends, which lost 6 bases and 1 base, there was a span of 10 bases. The germline V gene has CDR1 SGHAT and CDR2 FQNNGV. CDR3 in amino acids: CASSPASSYEQYV. The DNA for the CDR3 is TGTGCCAGCAGTCCAGCCAGTTCCTACGAGCAGTACGTC.

Remarks on this clonotype: A much larger clone is a single base away; this may be a read error. The rearrangement joins TRBV12-3 or TRBV12-4 to TRBJ2-5; D unresolved. Trimming stripped 8 bases from V and 1 base from J, with 17 bases between. The length of the CDR3 is 15 residues. The CDR3 loop reads CASGGSWATQETQYF. Here the CDR3 DNA reads TGTGCCAGCGGCGGCAGTTGGGCTACCCAAGAGACCCAGTACTTC.

There are many counts of this clonotype. The CDR3 coding sequence is TGTGCCAGCAGCGCTAGCGGGGGGGCCTACGAGCAGTACGTC. It yields the protein CASSASGGAYEQYV. V usage is TRBV11-2 and J usage is TRBJ2-7; 12 nucleotides agree with TRBD2. Trimming removed 5 bases from V and 2 bases from J; junction bases left unmatched: 1. The CDR3 is 14 residues long. Germline V gene sequence: CDR1 SGHAT, CDR2 FQNNGV.

The V call is TRBV20-1, the J call TRBJ2-7; no firm D call. The J call may be incorrect, as the DNA end agrees better with TRBJ2-1. Germline V gene sequence: CDR1 DFQATT, CDR2 SNEGSKA (reference sequence). The CDR3 covers 12 residues. DNA for the CDR3: TGCAGTGCTAGATTCGGAATCTACGAGCAGTTCTTC. It encodes CSARFGIYEQFF.

This chain joins TRBV29-1 and TRBJ2-5; D is ambiguous. The germline V gene has CDR1 SQVTM and CDR2 ANQGSEA. Trimming left V 1 base short and J 5 bases short, with 8 bases between. The CDR3 runs to 12 residues. This CDR3 is CSVEVQTETQYF. For the CDR3, the DNA is TGCAGCGTTGAAGTACAGACGGAGACCCAGTACTTC. Supplemented by reference TRBV29-1 and TRBJ2-5, the full variable domain reads SAVISQKPSRDICQRGTSLTIQCQVDSQVTMMFWYRQQPGQSLTLIATANQGSEATYESGFVIDKFPISRPNLTFSTLTVSNMSPEDSSIYLCSVEVQTETQYFGPGTRLLVL.

This clonotype was picked up many times. This chain joins TRBV27 and TRBJ2-1, with D tentatively TRBD1 or TRBD2 (6 bases each). This CDR3 has 16 amino acids. Germline V CDR1 and CDR2: MNHEY, SMNVEV (reference sequence). Trimming pared 1 base from V and 8 bases from J, leaving 18 bases between. The CDR3 DNA reads TGTGCCAGCAGTTTATGGGCCGGGGGCGTCTCCGATGAGCAGTTCTTC. This translates into CASSLWAGGVSDEQFF.

This clonotype was found many times. V is TRBV20-1 and J is TRBJ2-7; D tentatively reads TRBD1 or TRBD2 (6 bases each). The CDR3 is 14 residues long. Germline-derived CDR1 and CDR2 are DFQATT and SNEGSKA (reference sequence). V was clipped by 6 bases and J by 4 bases, with 19 bases between them. The chain's CDR3 is CSATGAEDVYEQYV. In DNA form, the CDR3 reads TGCAGTGCAACGGGGGCTGAGGACGTGTACGAGCAGTACGTC.

This clonotype was counted between two and nine times. The chain links TRBV12-3 or TRBV12-4 to TRBJ2-1; D gene uncertain. The CDR3 contains 12 residues. The V gene lost 2 bases and the J gene lost 12 bases, with 11 bases spanning the gap. The CDR3 here is CASSLWRIGQFF. The CDR3 coding sequence is TGTGCCAGCAGTTTATGGCGGATTGGGCAGTTCTTC.

The J gene is TRBJ2-2, the V gene TRBV5-1; TRBD1 matches 9 bases. V trimming: 5 bases; J trimming: 5 bases; junction bases outside the gene matches: 4. The CDR3 length is 14 residues. Germline V gene data show CDR1 as SGHRS and CDR2 as YFSETQ. The DNA of the CDR3 is TGCGCCAGCAGGGGACAGGGAGGGACCGGGGAGCTGTTTTTT. It codes for CASRGQGGTGELFF. Supplemented by reference TRBV5-1 and TRBJ2-2, the full variable domain reads KAGVTQTPRYLIKTRGQQVTLSCSPISGHRSVSWYQQTPGQGLQFLFEYFSETQRNKGNFPGRFSGRQFSNSRSEMNVSTLELGDSALYLCASRGQGGTGELFFGEGSRLTVL.

The V call is TRBV5-5, the J call TRBJ2-7, with 9 bases lining up with TRBD1. Germline trimming cut 7 bases from V and 2 bases from J; bases unmatched to any gene: 16. The CDR3 extends over 17 amino acids. Germline V gives CDR1 SGHKS, CDR2 YYEKEE (reference sequence). CDR3: CASGRYHTGQGAYEQYF. CDR3 coding DNA: TGTGCCAGCGGGCGATACCACACGGGACAGGGTGCCTACGAGCAGTACTTC.

V usage is TRBV15 and J usage is TRBJ1-4; no definite D call. V lost 10 bases to trimming and J lost 8 bases, with 14 bases between them. Germline V gives CDR1 LNHNV, CDR2 YYDKDF (reference sequence). The CDR3 loop spans 12 amino acids. The CDR3 sequence: CAIGRSREKLFF. DNA for the CDR3: TGTGCCATAGGCCGCTCCAGAGAAAAACTGTTTTTT.

This clonotype was recorded many times. The chain is built from TRBV27 and TRBJ1-5; TRBD1 is a possible D gene (5 bases). The V end lost 5 bases, the J end lost 6 bases, and 11 bases lay between the germline ends. CDR3 size: 13 residues. Germline loops: CDR1 MNHEY, CDR2 SMNVEV (reference sequence). The CDR3 sequence: CASSGGFGQPQHF. CDR3 DNA: TGTGCCAGCAGTGGGGGATTTGGTCAGCCCCAGCATTTT.

This clonotype appeared many times. CDR3 coding DNA: TGCAGTGCTAACGGACTAGCGGGGACAGATACGCAGTATTTT. Amino acid sequence: CSANGLAGTDTQYF. The chain has TRBV20-1 and TRBJ2-3; 12 positions agree with TRBD2. CDR1 is DFQATT, CDR2 SNEGSKA, per germline (reference sequence). The CDR3 spans 14 residues. V gave up 4 bases and J gave up 3 bases; unmatched junction bases: 2.

The table lists this clonotype with many counts. J is TRBJ1-6 and V is TRBV12-3 or TRBV12-4, with 7 nucleotides matching TRBD1. CDR3 size: 15 residues. Losses at the gene ends were 6 bases for V and 6 bases for J; bases not matched to a gene: 8. CDR3 bases: TGTGCCAGCAGCCACCTAGGGGGCGGTAATTCACCCCTCCACTTT. This codes for CASSHLGGGNSPLHF.

This clonotype was seen many times. As DNA, the CDR3 is TGTGCCAGCAGCCAAGAGACCTGGGGAGCTTTCTTT. It yields the protein CASSQETWGAFF. The rearrangement uses TRBV3-1 and TRBJ1-1; D is unresolved. The V and J ends lost 0 bases and 10 bases respectively, with 9 bases between them. Per germline, CDR1 LGHDT and CDR2 YNNKEL (reference sequence). The length of the CDR3 is 12 residues.

This clonotype showed up many times. The chain combines TRBV5-1 with TRBJ2-1; perhaps TRBD1 as D (5 bases). Between the trimmed V and J ends, which lost 2 bases and 7 bases, there was a span of 10 bases. CDR3 length: 13 residues. Germline loops: CDR1 SGHRS, CDR2 YFSETQ. The DNA for the CDR3 is TGCGCCAGCAGCTTACCAGGGTGGAATGAGCAGTTCTTC. Amino acid sequence: CASSLPGWNEQFF.

The V call is TRBV5-1, the J call TRBJ2-5; TRBD2 matches 8 bases. Trimming took 0 bases from V and 4 from J; bases not matched to a gene: 8. The CDR3 covers 16 residues. CDR1 and CDR2 (germline): SGHRS, YFSETQ. The DNA of the CDR3 is TGCGCCAGCAGCTTGGATGCGGGGGGCCGCGGAGAGACCCAGTACTTC. It encodes CASSLDAGGRGETQYF. Combining the CDR3 with reference TRBV5-1 and TRBJ2-5 gives the whole variable domain KAGVTQTPRYLIKTRGQQVTLSCSPISGHRSVSWYQQTPGQGLQFLFEYFSETQRNKGNFPGRFSGRQFSNSRSEMNVSTLELGDSALYLCASSLDAGGRGETQYFGPGTRLLVL.

The chain combines TRBV5-1 with TRBJ1-6; 7 nucleotides align to TRBD1. V gave up 4 bases and J gave up 14 bases; unmatched junction bases: 3. From germline, CDR1 is SGHRS and CDR2 YFSETQ. CDR3 length: 11 residues. CDR3 in DNA: TGCGCCAGCAGCCAGGGGGAAACCCTCCACTTT. Encoded protein: CASSQGETLHF.

This clonotype was recorded many times. This chain joins TRBV2 and TRBJ2-7; 8 nucleotides match TRBD2. Germline trimming cut 7 bases from V and 5 bases from J; bases unmatched to any gene: 7. This CDR3 spans 13 amino acids. CDR1 SNHLY and CDR2 FYNNEI come from the germline V gene. The CDR3 coding sequence is TGTGCCAGCAAGCGGGAGCCACTTGACGAGCAGTACTTC. Its translation is CASKREPLDEQYF.

V is TRBV7-3 and J is TRBJ2-2, with 8 nucleotides matching TRBD2. V was clipped by 5 bases and J by 2 bases; unmatched bases: 10. Germline loops: CDR1 SGHTA, CDR2 FQGTGA. This CDR3 has 17 residues. The CDR3 DNA is TGTGCCAGCAGCCCCGTAGGCGGGGGGATCAACACCGGGGAGCTGTTTTTT. Its translation is CASSPVGGGINTGELFF.